This record covers a single T cell receptor beta chain. The data belong to a study of blood T cell repertoires in COVID-19. For the study at large: Donors in the United States, Italy and Spain gave samples during acute or convalescent COVID-19. The cDNA or gDNA used as material had been derived from T cells, B-cell-depleted T cells, or PBMCs.

This CDR3 region has 15 residues. Trimming removed 6 bases from V and 7 bases from J; junction bases left unmatched: 8. The germline V gene has CDR1 SGHNT and CDR2 YENEEA. Authors' processing steps: It was from reference gene primer amplification that nucleated cell counts were estimated. Libraries were prepared by immunoSEQ multiplex PCR; TCRdb keeps only in-frame clonotypes and omits some of them. V, J and clone size derive from that table, while D and trimming were established from the DNA sequence. The data show some 98,000 clones, 82% seen once. This chain uses TRBV11-3 with TRBJ2-3, with 12 positions matching TRBD2. The sequenced material came from peripheral blood. This clonotype was sampled from a man between 65 and 79 years old with active or convalescent COVID-19. CDR3 coding DNA: TGTGCCAGCAGTCCTAGCGGGGGGGCGTTAAATACGCAGTATTTT. It specifies CASSPSGGALNTQYF.